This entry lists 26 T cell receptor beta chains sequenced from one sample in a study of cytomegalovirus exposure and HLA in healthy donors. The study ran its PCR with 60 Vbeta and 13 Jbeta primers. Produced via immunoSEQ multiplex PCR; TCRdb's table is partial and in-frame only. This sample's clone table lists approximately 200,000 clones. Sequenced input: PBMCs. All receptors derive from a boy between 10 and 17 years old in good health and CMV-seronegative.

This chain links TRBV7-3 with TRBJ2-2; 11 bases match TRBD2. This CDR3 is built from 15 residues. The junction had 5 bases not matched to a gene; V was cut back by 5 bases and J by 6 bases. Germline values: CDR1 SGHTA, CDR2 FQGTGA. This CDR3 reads CASSILAGASGELFF. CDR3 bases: TGTGCCAGCAGCATACTAGCGGGGGCGTCCGGGGAGCTGTTTTTT.

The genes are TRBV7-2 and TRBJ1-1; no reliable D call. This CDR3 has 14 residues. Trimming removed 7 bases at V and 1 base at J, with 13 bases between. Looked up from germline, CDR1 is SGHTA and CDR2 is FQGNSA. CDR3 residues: CASTPSGWNTEAFF. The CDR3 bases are TGTGCCAGCACCCCGTCGGGGTGGAACACTGAAGCTTTCTTT.

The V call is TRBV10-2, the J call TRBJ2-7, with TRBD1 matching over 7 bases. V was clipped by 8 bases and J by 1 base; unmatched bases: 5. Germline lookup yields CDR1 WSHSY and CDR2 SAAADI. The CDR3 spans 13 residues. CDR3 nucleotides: TGCGCCAGCCGACAGGGTAATTCCTACGAGCAGTACTTC. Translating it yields CASRQGNSYEQYF.

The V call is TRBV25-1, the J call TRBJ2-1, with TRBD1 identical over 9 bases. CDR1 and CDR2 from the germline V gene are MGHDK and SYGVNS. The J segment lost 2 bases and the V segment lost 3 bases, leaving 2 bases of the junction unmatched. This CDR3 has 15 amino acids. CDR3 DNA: TGTGCCAGCAGTGACAGACAGGGGGCCTACAATGAGCAGTTCTTC. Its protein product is CASSDRQGAYNEQFF.

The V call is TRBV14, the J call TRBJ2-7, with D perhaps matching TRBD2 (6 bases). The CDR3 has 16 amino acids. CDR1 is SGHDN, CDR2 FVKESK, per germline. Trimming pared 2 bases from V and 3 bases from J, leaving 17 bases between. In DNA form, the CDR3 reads TGTGCCAGCAGCCAAAAACCGGGACGGGGGTACTACGAGCAGTACTTC. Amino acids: CASSQKPGRGYYEQYF.

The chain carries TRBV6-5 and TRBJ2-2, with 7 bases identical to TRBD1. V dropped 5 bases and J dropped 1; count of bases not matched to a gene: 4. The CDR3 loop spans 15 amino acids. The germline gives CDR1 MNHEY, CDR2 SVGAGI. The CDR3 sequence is CASSTGAENTGELFF. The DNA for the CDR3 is TGTGCCAGCAGTACAGGGGCCGAGAACACCGGGGAGCTGTTTTTT.

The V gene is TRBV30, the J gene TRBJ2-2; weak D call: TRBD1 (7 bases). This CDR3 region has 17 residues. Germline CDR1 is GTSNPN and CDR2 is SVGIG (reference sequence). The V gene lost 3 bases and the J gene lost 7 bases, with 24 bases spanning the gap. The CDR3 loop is CAWRAGSRGVTSGELFF. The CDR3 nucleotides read TGTGCCTGGAGGGCAGGCTCCAGGGGGGTTACCAGCGGGGAGCTGTTTTTT.

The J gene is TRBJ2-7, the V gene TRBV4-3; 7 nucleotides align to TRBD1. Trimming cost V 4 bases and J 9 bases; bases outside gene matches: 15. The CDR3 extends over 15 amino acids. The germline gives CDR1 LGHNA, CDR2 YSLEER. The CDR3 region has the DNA TGCGCCAGCAGCCCGGGACAGTCGTCGCCCCTTGGGCAGTACTTC. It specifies CASSPGQSSPLGQYF.

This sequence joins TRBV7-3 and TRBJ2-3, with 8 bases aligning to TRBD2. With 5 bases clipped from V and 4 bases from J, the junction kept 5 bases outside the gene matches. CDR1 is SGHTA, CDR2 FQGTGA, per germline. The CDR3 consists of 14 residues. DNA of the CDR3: TGTGCCAGCAGCACCGGGACTAGTTCAGATACGCAGTATTTT. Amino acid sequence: CASSTGTSSDTQYF.

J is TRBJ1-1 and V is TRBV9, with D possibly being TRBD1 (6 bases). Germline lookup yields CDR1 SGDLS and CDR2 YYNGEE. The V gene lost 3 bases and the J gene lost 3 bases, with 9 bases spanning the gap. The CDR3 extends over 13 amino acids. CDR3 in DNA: TGTGCCAGCAGCGGGGGGCCGGACACTGAAGCTTTCTTT. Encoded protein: CASSGGPDTEAFF.

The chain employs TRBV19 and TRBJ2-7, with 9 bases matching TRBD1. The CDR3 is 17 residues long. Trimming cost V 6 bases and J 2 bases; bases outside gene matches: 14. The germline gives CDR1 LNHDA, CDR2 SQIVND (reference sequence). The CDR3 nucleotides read TGTGCCAGTAGCTCGGGTCCGAGGACAGGGGCGACCTACGAGCAGTACTTC. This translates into CASSSGPRTGATYEQYF.

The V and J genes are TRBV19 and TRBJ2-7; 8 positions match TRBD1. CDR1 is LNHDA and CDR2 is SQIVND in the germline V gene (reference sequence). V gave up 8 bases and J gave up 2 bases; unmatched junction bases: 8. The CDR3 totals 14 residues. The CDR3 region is CASHDRGGPYEQYF. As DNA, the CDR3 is TGTGCCAGTCATGACAGGGGTGGACCCTACGAGCAGTACTTC. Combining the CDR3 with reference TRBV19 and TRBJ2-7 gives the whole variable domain DGGITQSPKYLFRKEGQNVTLSCEQNLNHDAMYWYRQDPGQGLRLIYYSQIVNDFQKGDIAEGYSVSREKKESFPLTVTSAQKNPTAFYLCASHDRGGPYEQYFGPGTRLTVT.

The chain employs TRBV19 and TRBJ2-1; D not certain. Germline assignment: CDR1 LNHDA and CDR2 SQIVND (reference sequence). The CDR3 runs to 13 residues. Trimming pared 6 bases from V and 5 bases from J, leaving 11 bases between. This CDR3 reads CASSTRGNNEQFF. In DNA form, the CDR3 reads TGTGCCAGTAGCACCCGCGGAAACAATGAGCAGTTCTTC.

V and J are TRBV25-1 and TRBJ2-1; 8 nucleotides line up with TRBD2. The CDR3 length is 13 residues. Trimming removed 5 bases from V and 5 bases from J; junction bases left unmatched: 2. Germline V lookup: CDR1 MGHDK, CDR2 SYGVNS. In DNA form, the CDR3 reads TGTGCCAGCAGTAGCGGGAGCCACAATGAGCAGTTCTTC. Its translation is CASSSGSHNEQFF.

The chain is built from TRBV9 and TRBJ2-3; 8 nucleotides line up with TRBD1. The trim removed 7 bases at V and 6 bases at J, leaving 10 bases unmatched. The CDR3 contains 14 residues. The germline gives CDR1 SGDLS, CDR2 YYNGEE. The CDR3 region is CASQRTGYLDTQYF. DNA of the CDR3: TGTGCCAGCCAGAGGACAGGGTATTTGGATACGCAGTATTTT. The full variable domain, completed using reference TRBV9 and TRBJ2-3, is DSGVTQTPKHLITATGQRVTLRCSPRSGDLSVYWYQQSLDQGLQFLIQYYNGEERAKGNILERFSAQQFPDLHSELNLSSLELGDSALYFCASQRTGYLDTQYFGPGTRLTVL.

The CDR3 DNA follows: TGTGCCACCTGGGACAGTACGAACACCGGGGAGCTGTTTTTT. The encoded protein is CATWDSTNTGELFF. This rearrangement joins TRBV19 to TRBJ2-2, with 7 bases that match TRBD1. Germline CDR1 is LNHDA and CDR2 is SQIVND (reference sequence). This CDR3 is 14 amino acids long. V dropped 10 bases and J dropped 0; count of bases not matched to a gene: 5.

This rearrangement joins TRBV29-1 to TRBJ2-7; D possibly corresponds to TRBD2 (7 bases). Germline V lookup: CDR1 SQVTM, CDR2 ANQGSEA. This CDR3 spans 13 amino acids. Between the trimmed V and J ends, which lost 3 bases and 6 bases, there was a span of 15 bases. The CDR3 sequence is CSVDLRGGSEQYF. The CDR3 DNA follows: TGCAGCGTTGATTTGAGGGGGGGCAGCGAGCAGTACTTC.

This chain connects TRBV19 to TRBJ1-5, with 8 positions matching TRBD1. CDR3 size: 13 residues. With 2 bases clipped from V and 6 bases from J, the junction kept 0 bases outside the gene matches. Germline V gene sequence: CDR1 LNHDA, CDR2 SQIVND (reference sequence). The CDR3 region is CASSIQGAQPQHF. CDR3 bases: TGTGCCAGTAGTATACAGGGGGCTCAGCCCCAGCATTTT.

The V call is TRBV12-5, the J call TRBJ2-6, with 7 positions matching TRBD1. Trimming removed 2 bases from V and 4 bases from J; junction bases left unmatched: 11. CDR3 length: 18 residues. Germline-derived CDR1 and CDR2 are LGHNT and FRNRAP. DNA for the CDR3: TGTGCTAGTGGTTTGCCCCGGGACAGTTTGTCCGGGGCCAACGTCCTGACTTTC. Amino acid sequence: CASGLPRDSLSGANVLTF.

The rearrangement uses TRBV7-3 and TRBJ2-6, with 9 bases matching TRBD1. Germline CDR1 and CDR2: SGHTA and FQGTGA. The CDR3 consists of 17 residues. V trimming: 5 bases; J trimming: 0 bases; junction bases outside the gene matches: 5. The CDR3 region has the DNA TGTGCCAGCAGCGCGGGACAGGGCAACTCTGGGGCCAACGTCCTGACTTTC. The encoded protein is CASSAGQGNSGANVLTF.

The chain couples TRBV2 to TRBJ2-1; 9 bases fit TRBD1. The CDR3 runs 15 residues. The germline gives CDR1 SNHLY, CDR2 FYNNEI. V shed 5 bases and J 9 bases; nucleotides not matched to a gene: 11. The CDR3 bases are TGTGCCAGCAGTTTTGGGACAGGGCGTTTAAGTGAGCAGTTCTTC. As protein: CASSFGTGRLSEQFF.

CDR3 in amino acids: CASSLQRGGVGEQFF. DNA for the CDR3: TGCGCCAGCAGCTTGCAACGGGGGGGTGTCGGTGAGCAGTTCTTC. The chain couples TRBV5-1 to TRBJ2-1, with 8 bases that match TRBD2. Germline-derived CDR1 and CDR2 are SGHRS and YFSETQ. This CDR3 is built from 15 residues. The V gene end was trimmed by 1 base and the J gene end by 9 bases; junction bases not matched to a gene: 9.

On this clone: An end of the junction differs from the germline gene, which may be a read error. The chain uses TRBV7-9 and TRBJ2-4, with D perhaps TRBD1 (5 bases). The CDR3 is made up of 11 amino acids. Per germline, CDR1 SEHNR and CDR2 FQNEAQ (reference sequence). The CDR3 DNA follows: TGTGCCAGCACCTCGCAGGGCATTCGGTACTTC. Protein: CASTSQGIRYF.

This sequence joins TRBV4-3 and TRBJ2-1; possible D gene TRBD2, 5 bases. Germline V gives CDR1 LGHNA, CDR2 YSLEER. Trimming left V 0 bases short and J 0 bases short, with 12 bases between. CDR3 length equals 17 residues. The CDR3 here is CASSQDPRGPSYNEQFF. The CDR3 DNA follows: TGCGCCAGCAGCCAAGATCCACGAGGGCCCTCCTACAATGAGCAGTTCTTC.

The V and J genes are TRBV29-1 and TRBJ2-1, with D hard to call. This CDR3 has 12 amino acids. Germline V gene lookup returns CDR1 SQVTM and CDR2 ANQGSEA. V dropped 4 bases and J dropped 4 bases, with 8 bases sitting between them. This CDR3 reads CSVVGGYNEQFF. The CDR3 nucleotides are TGCAGCGTTGTAGGCGGATACAATGAGCAGTTCTTC.

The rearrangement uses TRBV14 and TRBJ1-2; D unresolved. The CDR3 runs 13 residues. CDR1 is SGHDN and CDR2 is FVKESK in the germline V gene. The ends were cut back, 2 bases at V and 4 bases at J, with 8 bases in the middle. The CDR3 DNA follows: TGTGCCAGCAGCCAAATGAGCTCCTATGGCTACACCTTC. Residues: CASSQMSSYGYTF. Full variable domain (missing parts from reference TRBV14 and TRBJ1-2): EAGVTQFPSHSVIEKGQTVTLRCDPISGHDNLYWYRRVMGKEIKFLLHFVKESKQDESGMPNNRFLAERTGGTYSTLKVQPAELEDSGVYFCASSQMSSYGYTFGSGTRLTVV.